This T cell receptor beta chain came from a study of blood T cell repertoires in COVID-19. Study at large: Italy, Spain and the United States were the sources of the convalescent and acute COVID-19 samples. In each case, the material was cDNA or gDNA derived from T cells, B-cell-depleted T cells, or PBMCs.

The CDR3 loop spans 12 amino acids. V was shortened by 5 bases and J by 4 bases, with 8 bases between the two germline ends. Methods used by the authors: Counts of nucleated cells, estimated from reference gene primer amplification, were obtained. Libraries were prepared by immunoSEQ multiplex PCR; TCRdb keeps only in-frame clonotypes and omits some of them. The V and J calls and clone size were taken over from that table, and D and trimming were inferred from the DNA. The sample has 130,000 to 150,000 clones; approximately 83% are singletons. The V gene is TRBV12-3 or TRBV12-4, the J gene TRBJ1-1; D remains ambiguous. The source of this sequence is a woman aged 55-75 years with COVID-19, enrolled during active disease. Sequenced: peripheral blood. CDR3 protein: CASSPVGTEAFF. CDR3 in DNA: TGTGCCAGCAGTCCGGTCGGCACTGAAGCTTTCTTT.